This TCR beta chain was obtained from a study of T-cell reconstitution after alpha-beta-depleted transplantation in children. Findings and caveats of the study: A year had passed since transplant, and T-cell counts and diversity by then came mostly from newly produced T cells. Surviving thymic progenitors and recipient T cells were the source of high TCRbeta diversity at day 60 in some patients.

The V gene lost 5 bases and the J gene lost 7 bases, with 33 bases spanning the gap. The CDR3 runs 20 residues. Unique molecular identifiers were built into the TCRbeta library. TCRdb passed the PCR reads through MiXCR, listing each CDR3 protein once. The sample includes hundreds of thousands of distinct CDR3 sequences, 15% to 20% of them seen just once. As regards this clonotype: Its antigen is as yet unknown.

This clonotype was sampled from a boy in the first two years of life who had a stem cell transplant for Wiskott-Aldrich syndrome, so the T cells may come from the graft donor. Sample: PBMCs, mostly from graft donor cells, taken 360 days after TCRalphabeta/CD19-depleted stem cell transplant. The chain recombines TRBV12-3 or TRBV12-4 with TRBJ2-1; D is possibly TRBD2 (6 bases). The CDR3 sequence: CASSPSSPGLTPLGQNEQFF. CDR3 nucleotide sequence: TGTGCCAGCAGTCCTTCCTCGCCGGGACTCACCCCACTAGGCCAAAATGAGCAGTTCTTC.